One and the same sample provided the 23 T cell receptor beta chains below, sequenced in a study of shared clonotypes between healthy human individuals. Using immunoSEQ multiplex PCR, the repertoire was profiled, and TCRdb retains in-frame clones only, with some absent. The sample includes approximately 2.5 million clones, roughly nine tenths of them seen just once. The sequenced sample consisted of naive CD4+ T cells sorted from blood. The subset: CD45RA+ positively selected. These receptors were obtained from a man between 18 and 35 years old in good health.

The rearrangement joins TRBV2 to TRBJ2-2; D call uncertain. Germline V gene sequence: CDR1 SNHLY, CDR2 FYNNEI. The CDR3 totals 12 residues. Trimming pared 1 base from V and 10 bases from J, leaving 7 bases between. CDR3 sequence reads: CASSEVGKELFF. CDR3 DNA sequence: TGTGCCAGCAGTGAAGTGGGCAAGGAGCTGTTTTTT.

This clone was seen only a few times. This chain uses TRBV18 with TRBJ1-1; no clear D gene. Germline assignment: CDR1 KGHSH and CDR2 LQKENI. V lost 2 bases to trimming and J lost 1 base, with 5 bases between them. The CDR3 has 13 amino acids. The CDR3 reads CASSPMENTEAFF. DNA of the CDR3: TGTGCCAGCTCACCAATGGAGAACACTGAAGCTTTCTTT.

This clone was found once. The chain carries TRBV30 and TRBJ1-5; D is perhaps TRBD1 (5 bases). The CDR3 covers 15 residues. Trimming took off 1 base at V and 1 base at J, with 11 bases between the two ends. Germline CDR1 reads GTSNPN; CDR2 reads SVGIG (reference sequence). CDR3 in DNA: TGTGCCTGGAGTGAGGGGCGGGGAAGCAATCAGCCCCAGCATTTT. Translating it yields CAWSEGRGSNQPQHF.

The chain couples TRBV19 to TRBJ2-7, with 11 bases lining up with TRBD2. V shed 2 bases and J 2 bases; nucleotides not matched to a gene: 8. This CDR3 region has 17 residues. CDR1 is LNHDA and CDR2 is SQIVND in the germline V gene (reference sequence). CDR3 nucleotides: TGTGCCAGTAGTATATCGCTAGCGGGGGGCGATACCTACGAGCAGTACTTC. It encodes CASSISLAGGDTYEQYF.

This sequence joins TRBV28 and TRBJ2-7, with 9 bases fitting TRBD2. J was trimmed by 4 bases and V by 3 bases; bases with no gene match: 7. This CDR3 is built from 15 residues. CDR1 and CDR2 from the germline V gene are MDHEN and SYDVKM. The CDR3, as DNA: TGTGCCAGCAGTTTGGTCGCGGGGGGGCCGTACGAGCAGTACTTC. It yields the protein CASSLVAGGPYEQYF.

V usage is TRBV11-2 and J usage is TRBJ2-1, with unresolved D. The germline gives CDR1 SGHAT, CDR2 FQNNGV. V shed 3 bases and J shed 6 bases, with 3 bases lying between them. This CDR3 is 11 amino acids long. DNA of the CDR3: TGTGCCAGCAGCTTTGGCAATGAGCAGTTCTTC. Translating gives CASSFGNEQFF.

The chain recombines TRBV5-1 with TRBJ1-3; no definite D call. Trimming removed 0 bases from V and 1 base from J, with 14 bases in between. Per the germline V gene, CDR1 is SGHRS and CDR2 is YFSETQ. CDR3 size: 17 residues. The CDR3 region is CASSLGQTATSGNTIYF. The CDR3 nucleotides are TGCGCCAGCAGCTTGGGGCAGACGGCCACGTCTGGAAACACCATATATTTT.

The J gene is TRBJ2-3, the V gene TRBV18, with 7 bases lining up with TRBD2. The V gene end was trimmed by 1 base and the J gene end by 4 bases; junction bases not matched to a gene: 8. There are 16 residues in the CDR3. Germline CDR1 reads KGHSH; CDR2 reads LQKENI. In DNA, the CDR3 is TGTGCCAGCTCACCACTGGGGGGGGATCCCCCAGATACGCAGTATTTT. This sequence encodes CASSPLGGDPPDTQYF. The complete variable domain, with remaining parts taken from reference TRBV18 and TRBJ2-3, reads NAGVMQNPRHLVRRRGQEARLRCSPMKGHSHVYWYRQLPEEGLKFMVYLQKENIIDESGMPKERFSAEFPKEGPSILRIQQVVRGDSAAYFCASSPLGGDPPDTQYFGPGTRLTVL.

The V gene is TRBV19, the J gene TRBJ1-3; D unresolved. The CDR3 sequence is 16 residues long. Germline V gives CDR1 LNHDA, CDR2 SQIVND (reference sequence). V shed 3 bases and J shed 0 bases, with 12 bases lying between them. CDR3: CASSMGGRSSGNTIYF. CDR3 nucleotides: TGTGCCAGTAGTATGGGTGGGAGAAGCTCTGGAAACACCATATATTTT.

The rearrangement links TRBV10-3 to TRBJ2-7, with D perhaps matching TRBD2 (6 bases). CDR1 is ENHRY and CDR2 is SYGVKD in the germline V gene. The germline V and J ends were trimmed by 0 bases and 2 bases, with 11 bases remaining between them. The CDR3 length is 15 residues. The CDR3: CAISESRGGAYEQYF. CDR3 DNA: TGTGCCATCAGTGAGTCGAGGGGAGGAGCCTACGAGCAGTACTTC.

The table lists this clone with a count of one. The CDR3: CASSPPGQGFGTGELFF. The CDR3 DNA follows: TGTGCCAGCTCACCACCGGGACAGGGGTTTGGCACCGGGGAGCTGTTTTTT. The chain has TRBV18 and TRBJ2-2; TRBD1 aligns across 10 bases. The germline gives CDR1 KGHSH, CDR2 LQKENI. V dropped 0 bases and J dropped 4; count of bases not matched to a gene: 5. The CDR3 totals 17 residues.

The rearrangement uses TRBV6-5 and TRBJ2-7, with TRBD1 matching 7 bases. This CDR3 region has 16 residues. Germline-derived CDR1 and CDR2 are MNHEY and SVGAGI. V shed 2 bases and J 5 bases; nucleotides not matched to a gene: 12. The CDR3 nucleotides read TGTGCCAGCAGTTACCTTCCACGGGACAGTGGGCACGAGCAGTACTTC. The encoded protein is CASSYLPRDSGHEQYF.

This chain connects TRBV5-1 to TRBJ1-6; TRBD1 might be the D (5 bases). The V end was cut by 0 bases, the J end by 4 bases, with 11 bases between. The CDR3 extends over 16 amino acids. CDR1 is SGHRS, CDR2 YFSETQ, per germline. The CDR3 here is CASSLAGLKYNSPLHF. The CDR3 nucleotides read TGCGCCAGCAGCTTGGCGGGACTTAAGTATAATTCACCCCTCCACTTT.

The rearrangement uses TRBV29-1 and TRBJ2-7; D gene unclear. The ends were cut back, 7 bases at V and 4 bases at J, with 14 bases in the middle. Germline assignment: CDR1 SQVTM and CDR2 ANQGSEA. CDR3 size: 12 residues. CDR3 bases: TGCAGCGCGGCAGAACAGACATACGAGCAGTACTTC. Translating it yields CSAAEQTYEQYF.

J is TRBJ2-2 and V is TRBV5-1; no firm D call. This CDR3 spans 12 amino acids. The V gene's germline CDR1 is SGHRS and CDR2 YFSETQ. V was clipped by 6 bases and J by 5 bases, with 8 bases between them. CDR3 sequence: CASTPRTGELFF. The CDR3 nucleotides are TGCGCCAGCACCCCGCGGACCGGGGAGCTGTTTTTT.

About this clone itself: At the DNA level, this CDR3 is encoded by other sequences in the same sample as well. The J gene is TRBJ2-1, the V gene TRBV6-5; 7 positions match TRBD2. The CDR3 length is 16 residues. Losses at the gene ends were 2 bases for V and 0 bases for J; bases not matched to a gene: 4. Looked up from germline, CDR1 is MNHEY and CDR2 is SVGAGI. The CDR3 loop reads CASSYDGGSSYNEQFF. The CDR3 DNA sequence: TGTGCCAGCAGTTACGACGGGGGGAGCTCCTACAATGAGCAGTTCTTC.

The chain uses TRBV6-1 and TRBJ1-2; possible D gene TRBD1, 6 bases. Trimming pared 6 bases from V and 8 bases from J, leaving 16 bases between. The CDR3 is 13 amino acids. Germline CDR1 and CDR2: MNHNS and SASEGT. DNA of the CDR3: TGTGCCAGCAGCCCCCAGGGGAGGGACGGCTACACCTTC. The encoded protein is CASSPQGRDGYTF.

This clone was observed a handful of times. The chain couples TRBV27 to TRBJ1-1; 7 bases agree with TRBD1. After removal of 6 bases from V and 0 bases from J, the junction contained 4 bases not matched to a gene. Germline-derived CDR1 and CDR2 are MNHEY and SMNVEV (reference sequence). There are 14 residues in the CDR3. DNA of the CDR3: TGTGCCAGCAGGACAGGGACCTTGAACACTGAAGCTTTCTTT. Its translation: CASRTGTLNTEAFF.

This rearrangement joins TRBV30 to TRBJ1-5, with 8 positions matching TRBD1. The CDR3 extends over 14 amino acids. J was trimmed by 5 bases and V by 3 bases; bases with no gene match: 6. CDR1 and CDR2 (germline): GTSNPN, SVGIG (reference sequence). The CDR3 DNA follows: TGTGCCTGGAGCGACAGGGGAGGGTATCAGCCCCAGCATTTT. It specifies CAWSDRGGYQPQHF.

This clone was detected only once. The sample holds other DNA sequences that translate to the same CDR3. This chain links TRBV28 with TRBJ1-1, with 7 bases identical to TRBD1. Germline V gives CDR1 MDHEN, CDR2 SYDVKM. V shed 6 bases, J shed 1 base, and the junction held 5 bases outside the gene matches. CDR3 length: 14 residues. The CDR3, as DNA: TGTGCCAGCAGGCCGCGGGACAGGAACACTGAAGCTTTCTTT. This encodes CASRPRDRNTEAFF.

The chain couples TRBV6-6 to TRBJ1-2, with TRBD1 matching 9 bases. The germline gives CDR1 MNHNY, CDR2 SVGAGI (reference sequence). V shed 4 bases and J 6 bases; nucleotides not matched to a gene: 6. The CDR3 contains 14 residues. The CDR3 spells CASSSTGGQDGYTF. DNA for the CDR3: TGTGCCAGCAGTTCCACAGGGGGCCAGGATGGCTACACCTTC.

J is TRBJ2-7 and V is TRBV5-1, with 11 positions matching TRBD1. From germline, CDR1 is SGHRS and CDR2 YFSETQ. The CDR3 loop spans 15 amino acids. V was pared by 5 bases and J by 3 bases, with 7 bases of the junction left unmatched. The CDR3 sequence is CASRLWTGGNYEQYF. The CDR3 DNA reads as TGCGCCAGCAGGCTGTGGACAGGGGGCAACTACGAGCAGTACTTC.

V usage is TRBV11-2 and J usage is TRBJ2-2, with D uncertain. Germline values: CDR1 SGHAT, CDR2 FQNNGV. The CDR3 is 13 residues long. V lost 5 bases to trimming and J lost 6 bases, with 10 bases between them. For the CDR3, the DNA is TGTGCCAGCAGCCCAGTTACCCCCGGGGAGCTGTTTTTT. Residues: CASSPVTPGELFF.